These T cell receptor beta chains were read from a single sample in a study of regulatory and conventional T cells in RAG deficiency. Sequencing used immunoSEQ multiplex PCR; TCRdb keeps in-frame clones, though not all of them. The profile covers 40,000 to 55,000 clones, with just under 90% appearing a single time and approximately 0.51% taken by the ten largest. This sample was also put to use in a study of regulatory T cells.

The sample consisted of CD4+ effector T cells sorted from blood. These receptors originate from a human donor in good health. The CDR3 runs from the conserved cysteine through the conserved F or W. A D gene is named only where the DNA matches it firmly. Only some rows state a clone size, as once, few, many or a class for expanded clones.

clone_size	d_call	j_call	v_call	cdr3_length	cdr3_nt	cdr3_aa
NA	NA	TRBJ1-1	TRBV7-9	14	TGTGCCAGCAGCTTAGGGCAGTACAACACTGAAGCTTTCTTT	CASSLGQYNTEAFF
once	NA	TRBJ2-7	TRBV11-1	15	TGTGCCAGCAGTGAAGCGCGGTGGACCACCTACGAGCAGTACTTC	CASSEARWTTYEQYF
NA	TRBD2	TRBJ2-7	TRBV5-6	14	TGTGCCAGCAGCTTTAGCGGGGGGTCCTACGAGCAGTACTTC	CASSFSGGSYEQYF
NA	TRBD1	TRBJ1-1	TRBV6-1	15	TGTGCCAGCAGTGATCGGGATACCAGGGGGCGTAGAGCTTTCTTT	CASSDRDTRGRRAFF
few	TRBD1	TRBJ1-6	TRBV14	15	TGTGCCAGCAGCGTTACAGGGGTAAGGAATTCACCCCTCCACTTT	CASSVTGVRNSPLHF
once	TRBD2	TRBJ2-3	TRBV5-1	16	TGCGCCAGCTTCCGTGGGACTAGCGGGGCCACAGATACGCAGTATTTT	CASFRGTSGATDTQYF
NA	TRBD2	TRBJ2-3	TRBV30	14	TGTGCCTGGAGGGGGGGGAATTTCACAGATACGCAGTATTTT	CAWRGGNFTDTQYF
NA	NA	TRBJ1-2	TRBV30	12	TGTGCCTGGAGTGTACAGGGAGACGGCTACACCTTC	CAWSVQGDGYTF
NA	TRBD1	TRBJ1-2	TRBV27	13	TGTGCCAGCAGCGACCGGGACAGCTATGGCTACACCTTC	CASSDRDSYGYTF
NA	NA	TRBJ2-5	TRBV5-5	15	TGTGCCAGCAGCTTGGAGTCGGGACCACAAGAGACCCAGTACTTC	CASSLESGPQETQYF
NA	NA	TRBJ2-5	TRBV7-2	14	TGTGCCAGCAGCCCCCGAACCCCGGACGCGGAGCAGTACTTC	CASSPRTPDAEQYF
NA	NA	TRBJ1-5	TRBV9	18	TGTGCCAGCAGCCCGCTATACGTGTTAAAAGATAGCAATCAGCCCCAGCATTTT	CASSPLYVLKDSNQPQHF
NA	TRBD2	TRBJ2-1	TRBV5-5	15	TGTGCCAGCTGGGGGCGGGAGGGCCTCGGAAATGAGCAGTTCTTC	CASWGREGLGNEQFF
NA	TRBD1	TRBJ2-1	TRBV29-1	13	TGCAGCGGTGCCGGACAGGGTTACAATGAGCAGTTCTTC	CSGAGQGYNEQFF
NA	TRBD1	TRBJ1-5	TRBV19	19	TGTGCCAGTAGTTCCTCCGGGACAGGGGGTTGGTATAGCAATCAGCCCCAGCATTTT	CASSSSGTGGWYSNQPQHF
NA	NA	TRBJ1-1	TRBV7-3	15	TGTGCCAGCAGCTTAACGGGAGAGGGAAACACTGAAGCTTTCTTT	CASSLTGEGNTEAFF
NA	NA	TRBJ1-1	TRBV11-2	17	TGTGCCAGCAGCTCAGGATCCTGGCCCCTACTGAACACTGAAGCTTTCTTT	CASSSGSWPLLNTEAFF
NA	NA	TRBJ2-3	TRBV5-1	15	TGCGCCAGCAGCTTGGAAGCACAGAGCACAGATACGCAGTATTTT	CASSLEAQSTDTQYF
NA	NA	TRBJ2-7	TRBV6-5	14	TGTGCCAGCAGTTACTCTGGGGGACCCTACGAGCAGTACTTC	CASSYSGGPYEQYF
NA	NA	TRBJ2-7	TRBV11-2	14	TGTGCCAGCAGCCAGTCCGTCAGAGGACGCGAGCAGTACTTC	CASSQSVRGREQYF
NA	NA	TRBJ1-5	TRBV5-1	18	TGCGCCAGCAGAACCCGAATTTCGGGGTTGAGTAGCAATCAGCCCCAGCATTTT	CASRTRISGLSSNQPQHF
NA	NA	TRBJ1-2	TRBV6-1	15	TGTGCCAGCAGTGAAGCGTCCGGGACTAACTATGGCTACACCTTC	CASSEASGTNYGYTF
NA	TRBD2	TRBJ2-3	TRBV14	18	TGTGCCAGCAGCCAATTCGAGATTAGCGGGGCGAACACAGATACGCAGTATTTT	CASSQFEISGANTDTQYF
NA	NA	TRBJ2-5	TRBV6-6	12	TGTGCCAGCAGTTACTCCTTCGAGACCCAGTACTTC	CASSYSFETQYF
NA	TRBD2	TRBJ2-7	TRBV23-1	16	TGCGCCAGCAGTCAATTATCGGGACTAGGGGATTCCGAGCAGTACTTC	CASSQLSGLGDSEQYF
NA	NA	TRBJ1-4	TRBV30	16	TGTGCCTGGAGTACCTCCCGAACGGCTATTAATGAAAAACTGTTTTTT	CAWSTSRTAINEKLFF
NA	NA	TRBJ2-4	TRBV5-6	15	TGTGCCAGCAGCCCTGTGGGCGAAGGCAAAAACATTCAGTACTTC	CASSPVGEGKNIQYF
few	NA	TRBJ2-7	TRBV4-1	18	TGCGCCAGCAGCCAAGGGATCCTCCGATTACAGGGAGACTACGAGCAGTACTTC	CASSQGILRLQGDYEQYF
NA	NA	TRBJ2-6	TRBV6-1	13	TGTGCCAGCAGGGACTCTGGGGCCAACGTCCTGACTTTC	CASRDSGANVLTF
NA	NA	TRBJ1-2	TRBV19	20	TGTGCCAGTCAAAATTATCAATGGCTGGCACCCCACGCCACTAACTATGGCTACACCTTC	CASQNYQWLAPHATNYGYTF
few	NA	TRBJ2-2	TRBV21-1	16	TGTGCCAGCAGCCCGCCCGGGACAGAGGGGGCCGGGGAGCTGTTTTTT	CASSPPGTEGAGELFF
NA	NA	TRBJ1-3	TRBV6-6	11	TGTGCCAGCAGTTACCTGGGCACCATATATTTT	CASSYLGTIYF
NA	NA	TRBJ2-5	TRBV19	17	TGTGCCAGTAGTATACCGTCGGGGCCCCACGCGTCGGAGACCCAGTACTTC	CASSIPSGPHASETQYF
NA	NA	TRBJ2-1	TRBV27	16	TGTGCCAGCAGTTTATCAGGGTTTGGTAGGTCCAATGAGCAGTTCTTC	CASSLSGFGRSNEQFF
NA	NA	TRBJ1-1	TRBV9	14	TGTGCCAGCAGCGTAAGTTATCTTCCCACTGAAGCTTTCTTT	CASSVSYLPTEAFF
NA	NA	TRBJ1-2	TRBV19	16	TGTGCCAGTAGTAGATCGGGGGCCCGGAATACCTATGGCTACACCTTC	CASSRSGARNTYGYTF
NA	TRBD2	TRBJ2-7	TRBV19	16	TGTGCCAGTAGTATGCGGCTAGCGGGAGGGTCTCCCGAGCAGTACTTC	CASSMRLAGGSPEQYF
NA	NA	TRBJ2-7	TRBV7-8	14	TGTGCCAGCAGCTCCCGGTGGGACCGCTACGAGCAGTACTTC	CASSSRWDRYEQYF
NA	NA	TRBJ1-5	TRBV15	19	TGTGCCACCAGCAGAGTCTCGGTACCAAAAGGGGCATGGAATCAGCCCCAGCATTTT	CATSRVSVPKGAWNQPQHF
NA	NA	TRBJ1-6	TRBV6-5	14	TGTGCCAGCAGTTCCGGTCAGGTTAATTCACCCCTCCACTTT	CASSSGQVNSPLHF
NA	NA	TRBJ2-1	TRBV30	15	TGTGCCTGGAGTGTACGTTTGTCCGGGAGCAATGAGCAGTTCTTC	CAWSVRLSGSNEQFF
NA	TRBD1	TRBJ1-2	TRBV7-8	15	TGTGCCAGCAGCTTAGGTGGGACAGGGCCCTATGGCTACACCTTC	CASSLGGTGPYGYTF
NA	TRBD1	TRBJ2-7	TRBV27	15	TGTGCCAGCAGGAAGCCAGGGGGAACTACCTACGAGCAGTACTTC	CASRKPGGTTYEQYF
NA	NA	TRBJ2-2	TRBV7-7	14	TGTGCTAGCAGCTTGATGGGGACGACCGGGGAGCTGTTTTTT	CASSLMGTTGELFF
NA	TRBD2	TRBJ2-7	TRBV6-1	14	TGTGCCAGCAGAGACACTGGACTAGCCGGCGAGCAGTACTTC	CASRDTGLAGEQYF
few	NA	TRBJ1-5	TRBV19	14	TGTGCCAGTGGCGAGGCCCTAAACTATCAGCCCCAGCATTTT	CASGEALNYQPQHF
NA	NA	TRBJ1-5	TRBV15	13	TGTGCCACCAGCAGTAAATTCAATCAGCCCCAGCATTTT	CATSSKFNQPQHF
NA	NA	TRBJ1-2	TRBV6-6	13	TGTGCCAGCAGACAACACCTTAGCCATGGCTACACCTTC	CASRQHLSHGYTF
NA	TRBD1	TRBJ1-1	TRBV7-2	13	TGTGCCAGCGCCGACAGGGTAGGAACTGAAGCTTTCTTT	CASADRVGTEAFF
NA	NA	TRBJ1-5	TRBV6-1	13	TGTGCCAGCACGACCGGTTGGGATCAGCCCCAGCATTTT	CASTTGWDQPQHF
NA	TRBD2	TRBJ2-3	TRBV11-3	15	TGTGCCAGCAGCCGACTAGCGGGAGTAACAGATACGCAGTATTTT	CASSRLAGVTDTQYF
NA	TRBD1	TRBJ2-1	TRBV7-3	15	TGTGCCAGCAGCTTAAGAGGGACAGGATTGAATGAGCAGTTCTTC	CASSLRGTGLNEQFF
NA	NA	TRBJ1-6	TRBV2	16	TGTGCCAGCAGTGTTCGCAGGGCCAGCGGTAATTCACCCCTCCACTTT	CASSVRRASGNSPLHF